The clone carrying this TCR beta chain was observed at least ten times. What it binds is unknown. In a library made to pick up alpha chains, this beta chain is a stray read with a size that means little. Every cDNA TCR molecule received its own unique molecular identifier. TCRdb passed the 5' RACE reads through MiXCR, listing each CDR3 protein once. The sample lists some 9,000 distinct CDR3 sequences, 14% occurring once. This specimen belongs to a study of spatial heterogeneity in lung cancer. Study observations and caveats: Within tumors, counts of expanded alpha and beta TCRs tracked tumor mutation counts.

Time point specified: sample taken at primary tumor resection. The CDR3 loop spans 17 amino acids. Looked up from germline, CDR1 is SQVTM and CDR2 is ANQGSEA. The J segment lost 3 bases and the V segment lost 1 base, leaving 12 bases of the junction unmatched. The sequence derives from a male donor with early-stage non-small cell lung cancer. This chain joins TRBV29-1 and TRBJ1-2; TRBD1 matches at 9 bases. This material consisted of lung tumor tissue, taken at surgery. The DNA of the CDR3 is TGCAGCGTTGAAGCTGGTACAGGGGGCGCGAGGTACTATGGCTACACCTTC. It specifies CSVEAGTGGARYYGYTF.